This TCR beta chain was documented in a study of HIV-infected patients and healthy controls. CDR1 SEHNR and CDR2 FQNEAQ come from the germline V gene (reference sequence). The CDR3 spans 13 residues. Trimming removed 7 bases at V and 6 bases at J, with 14 bases between. TCRdb itself ran the 5' RACE reads through MiXCR, one entry per CDR3 protein. The sample shows some 20,000 distinct CDR3 sequences, approximately 19% of them seen only once. This receptor was identified in a human donor in good health. The sequencing input was CD8+ T cells from blood. The chain employs TRBV7-9 and TRBJ2-3, with D possibly being TRBD1 (6 bases). The CDR3 sequence: CASISGAPDTQYF. In nucleotides, the CDR3 is TGTGCCAGCATTTCAGGGGCACCCGATACGCAGTATTTT.